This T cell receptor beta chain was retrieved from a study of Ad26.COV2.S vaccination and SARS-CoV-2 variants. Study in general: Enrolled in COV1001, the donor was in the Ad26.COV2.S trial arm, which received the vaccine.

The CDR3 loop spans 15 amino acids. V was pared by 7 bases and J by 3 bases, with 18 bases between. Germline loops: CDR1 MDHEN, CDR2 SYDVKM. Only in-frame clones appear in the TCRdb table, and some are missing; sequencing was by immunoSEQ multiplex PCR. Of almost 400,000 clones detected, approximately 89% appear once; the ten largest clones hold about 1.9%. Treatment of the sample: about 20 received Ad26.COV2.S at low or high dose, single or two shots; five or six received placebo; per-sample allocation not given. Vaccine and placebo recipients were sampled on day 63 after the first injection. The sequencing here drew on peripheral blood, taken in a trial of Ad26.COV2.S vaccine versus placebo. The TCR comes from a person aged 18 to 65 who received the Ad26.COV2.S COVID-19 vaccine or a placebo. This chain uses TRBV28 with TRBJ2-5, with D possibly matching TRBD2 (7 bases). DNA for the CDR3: TGTGCCAGCAAGCTCGGGGGGCTGGGGGAAGAGACCCAGTACTTC. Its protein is CASKLGGLGEETQYF.